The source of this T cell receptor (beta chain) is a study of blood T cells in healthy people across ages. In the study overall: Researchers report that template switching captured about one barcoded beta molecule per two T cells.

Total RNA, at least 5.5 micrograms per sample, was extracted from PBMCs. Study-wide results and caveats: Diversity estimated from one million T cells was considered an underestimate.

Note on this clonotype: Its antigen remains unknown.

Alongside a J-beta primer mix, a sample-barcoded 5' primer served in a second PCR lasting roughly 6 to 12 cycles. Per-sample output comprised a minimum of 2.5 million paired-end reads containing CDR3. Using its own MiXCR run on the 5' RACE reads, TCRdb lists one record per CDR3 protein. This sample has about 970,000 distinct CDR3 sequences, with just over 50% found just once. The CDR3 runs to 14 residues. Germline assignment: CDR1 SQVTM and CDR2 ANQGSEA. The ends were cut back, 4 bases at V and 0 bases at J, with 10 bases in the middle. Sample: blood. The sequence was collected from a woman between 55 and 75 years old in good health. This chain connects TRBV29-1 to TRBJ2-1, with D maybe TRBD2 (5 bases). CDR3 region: CSVAGTLSYNEQFF. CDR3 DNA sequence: TGCAGCGTTGCGGGAACTCTCTCCTACAATGAGCAGTTCTTC.